A single T cell receptor beta chain is shown here with its context. The data are from a study of blood T cell repertoires in COVID-19. Study-level information: Material from acute and convalescent COVID-19 was sourced from the United States, Italy and Spain.

Measured with immunoSEQ multiplex PCR; TCRdb has only the in-frame clones, and not every one. The table lists approximately 90,000 clones, about 85% of them singletons. Trimming shortened V by 4 bases and J by 0 bases, and 7 bases separated the two germline ends. The CDR3 sequence is 13 residues long. In germline, CDR1 is SNHLY, CDR2 FYNNEI. The sample comprised peripheral blood. This clonotype was obtained from a man of 80 years or more with acute or convalescent COVID-19. J is TRBJ2-7 and V is TRBV2, with no clear D. CDR3 in DNA: TGTGCCAGCAGTGGCGGTAGCTCCTACGAGCAGTACTTC. Encoded protein: CASSGGSSYEQYF.